This T cell receptor beta chain was captured by sequencing in a study of shared clonotypes between healthy human individuals. Evenly divided among several immunoSEQ plates was the genomic DNA of each subset. Produced via immunoSEQ multiplex PCR; TCRdb's table is partial and in-frame only. The sample records some 1.4 million clones, roughly 96% being singletons. Trimming at V came to 4 bases and at J to 4 bases, leaving 8 bases not matched to a gene. CDR3 length equals 16 residues. The germline V gene encodes CDR1 LNHDA and CDR2 SQIVND (reference sequence). This sequence originates from a young man in good health. This chain connects TRBV19 to TRBJ1-5; 9 bases align to TRBD1. Specimen: naive CD4+ T cells sorted from blood. The sample's subset: CD45RA+ positively selected. DNA for the CDR3: TGTGCCAGTAGTACTTACAAACAGGGGGCGAATCAGCCCCAGCATTTT. This sequence encodes CASSTYKQGANQPQHF.